The 18 T cell receptor beta chains below all came from one sample that was sequenced in a study of T-cell memory formation after mild COVID-19. TCRdb fed the 5' RACE reads into MiXCR, producing one record per CDR3 protein. Here the sample spans almost 550,000 distinct CDR3 sequences, approximately 20% being singletons. Sequencing used PBMCs or a T cell subset sorted from them (not recorded which). The receptors stem from an adult woman who had mild COVID-19 (a few samples of this study predate the infection). Cell type and time point are not known.

The J gene is TRBJ1-2, the V gene TRBV4-2, with 10 bases identical to TRBD1. Germline-derived CDR1 and CDR2 are LGHNA and YNFKEQ. Germline trimming cut 0 bases from V and 4 bases from J; bases unmatched to any gene: 5. The CDR3 totals 16 residues. The CDR3 nucleotides read TGTGCCAGCAGCCAAGAGGGGACAGGGGCCCTCTATGGCTACACCTTC. Protein product: CASSQEGTGALYGYTF.

The chain joins TRBV7-9 to TRBJ2-1; 10 bases are a match to TRBD2. Germline CDR1 reads SEHNR; CDR2 reads FQNEAQ (reference sequence). The CDR3 runs 17 residues. Trimming at V came to 5 bases and at J to 8 bases, leaving 15 bases not matched to a gene. The CDR3 coding sequence is TGTGCCAGCAGCCCGATGGGGGCTAGCGGGAGTAGGTATGAGCAGTTCTTC. Translation: CASSPMGASGSRYEQFF.

This clonotype came up many times. The rearrangement uses TRBV5-1 and TRBJ2-7; the D gene is possibly TRBD1 (6 bases). Germline values: CDR1 SGHRS, CDR2 YFSETQ. Deletions cut 0 bases from V and 3 bases from J, with 10 bases between. The CDR3 is made up of 14 amino acids. This CDR3 is CASSLGLQGYEQYF. In nucleotides, the CDR3 is TGCGCCAGCAGCTTGGGATTACAGGGCTACGAGCAGTACTTC.

The chain uses TRBV20-1 and TRBJ2-5, with D possibly being TRBD1 (5 bases). Germline V gene lookup returns CDR1 DFQATT and CDR2 SNEGSKA (reference sequence). This CDR3 has 11 residues. The V end was cut by 8 bases, the J end by 5 bases, with 12 bases between. The CDR3: CSRGLWETQYF. The DNA for the CDR3 is TGCAGTAGGGGATTATGGGAGACCCAGTACTTC.

This clonotype came up a few times. The V and J genes are TRBV28 and TRBJ1-3; perhaps TRBD1 as D (6 bases). CDR3 length: 18 amino acids. V gave up 5 bases and J gave up 4 bases, with 24 bases separating them. CDR1 is MDHEN and CDR2 is SYDVKM in the germline V gene. This CDR3 is CASSPFLYSGQGGNTIYF. The CDR3 DNA is TGTGCCAGCAGTCCCTTTTTATACTCGGGACAAGGCGGAAACACCATATATTTT.

This clonotype was seen only once. The CDR3 DNA is TGTGCCAGCTCACTACAGGGGCCTCACTATGGCTACACCTTC. This encodes CASSLQGPHYGYTF. The V gene is TRBV9, the J gene TRBJ1-2, with 7 bases that match TRBD1. CDR3 length: 14 amino acids. The germline V gene encodes CDR1 SGDLS and CDR2 YYNGEE. The V gene end was trimmed by 7 bases and the J gene end by 3 bases; junction bases not matched to a gene: 9.

A few counts support this clonotype. The V and J genes are TRBV10-3 and TRBJ2-5; D may be TRBD1 (6 bases). With 5 bases removed from V and 1 base from J, the gap between germline ends came to 17 bases. The CDR3 sequence is 16 residues long. Germline loops: CDR1 ENHRY, CDR2 SYGVKD. The CDR3 region has the DNA TGTGCCATCAGTCGAGGCTCCACAGGGCCCCAAGAGACCCAGTACTTC. This sequence encodes CAISRGSTGPQETQYF.

The chain is built from TRBV24-1 and TRBJ2-3; TRBD2 matches 9 bases. Germline V gene lookup returns CDR1 KGHDR and CDR2 SFDVKD. The CDR3 contains 17 residues. V shed 1 base and J 5 bases; nucleotides not matched to a gene: 9. The CDR3: CATSDLRRGGLEDTQYF. The CDR3 DNA reads as TGTGCCACCAGTGATTTAAGGCGGGGGGGCCTAGAAGATACGCAGTATTTT.

The V and J genes are TRBV5-5 and TRBJ2-7; TRBD1 is a possible D gene (5 bases). The CDR3 spans 14 residues. Germline CDR1 SGHKS, CDR2 YYEKEE (reference sequence). The ends were cut back, 4 bases at V and 3 bases at J, with 14 bases in the middle. CDR3 coding DNA: TGTGCCAGCAGCCGACGCAGGGATTTCTACGAGCAGTACTTC. Translation: CASSRRRDFYEQYF. Drawing the rest from reference TRBV5-5 and TRBJ2-7, the complete variable domain is DAGVTQSPTHLIKTRGQQVTLRCSPISGHKSVSWYQQVLGQGPQFIFQYYEKEERGRGNFPDRFSARQFPNYSSELNVNALLLGDSALYLCASSRRRDFYEQYFGPGTRLTVT.

This chain uses TRBV2 with TRBJ2-1; 8 bases map to TRBD2. The CDR3 contains 14 residues. CDR1 is SNHLY and CDR2 is FYNNEI in the germline V gene. J gave up 5 bases and V 7 bases, and 7 bases lay outside the gene matches. The DNA for the CDR3 is TGTGCCAGCACCCGGGGGGGTATCAACAATGAGCAGTTCTTC. It translates to CASTRGGINNEQFF.

The chain joins TRBV24-1 to TRBJ2-3; weak D call: TRBD2 (5 bases). CDR3 length equals 14 residues. V was cut by 5 bases and J by 0 bases, with 8 bases left in between. The germline V gene encodes CDR1 KGHDR and CDR2 SFDVKD. The CDR3 nucleotides read TGTGCCACCAGTGGAGCGGTGAGCACAGATACGCAGTATTTT. Amino acid sequence: CATSGAVSTDTQYF.

Only a few counts were recorded for this clonotype. The rearrangement joins TRBV12-3 or TRBV12-4 to TRBJ1-5, with 10 bases fitting TRBD1. The CDR3 has 15 residues. Germline trimming cut 6 bases from V and 4 bases from J; bases unmatched to any gene: 6. The CDR3 region has the DNA TGTGCCAGCAGGTCGGGACAGGGGCCGAATCAGCCCCAGCATTTT. This sequence encodes CASRSGQGPNQPQHF.

This clonotype was seen a few times. The rearrangement joins TRBV19 to TRBJ2-7, with 8 bases matching TRBD1. J lost 2 bases, V lost 5 bases, and 11 bases had no gene match. CDR1 LNHDA and CDR2 SQIVND come from the germline V gene (reference sequence). The CDR3 totals 16 residues. Here the CDR3 reads CASSALPGTGPYEQYF. In DNA form, the CDR3 reads TGTGCCAGTAGTGCCCTACCCGGGACAGGACCCTACGAGCAGTACTTC.

This chain connects TRBV6-1 to TRBJ2-7, with no clear D. The CDR3 is 15 amino acids. Looked up from germline, CDR1 is MNHNS and CDR2 is SASEGT. V was cut by 2 bases and J by 2 bases, with 13 bases left in between. The CDR3 DNA follows: TGTGCCAGCAGTGAATATCTGGAAGCCCCCTACGAGCAGTACTTC. It translates to CASSEYLEAPYEQYF.

This clonotype appeared a few times. The chain's CDR3 is CASSDVDSFLLGYTF. The CDR3 DNA follows: TGTGCCAGCAGCGATGTAGACAGTTTCTTGCTTGGCTACACCTTC. J is TRBJ1-2 and V is TRBV5-6; D may be TRBD1 (5 bases). V shed 4 bases and J shed 7 bases, with 20 bases lying between them. This CDR3 is built from 15 residues. Germline V CDR1 and CDR2: SGHDT, YYEEEE.

This clonotype has just a few counts. The J gene is TRBJ2-7, the V gene TRBV27; D is unresolved. The germline gives CDR1 MNHEY, CDR2 SMNVEV (reference sequence). V was shortened by 3 bases and J by 5 bases, with 11 bases between the two germline ends. There are 13 residues in the CDR3. CDR3: CASSFRRYHEQYF. The CDR3 nucleotides read TGTGCCAGCAGTTTTCGCCGTTATCACGAGCAGTACTTC.

This clonotype came up a few times. The genes are TRBV10-3 and TRBJ2-7; D remains unclear. CDR3 size: 13 residues. Germline CDR1 is ENHRY and CDR2 is SYGVKD. Trimming pared 6 bases from V and 2 bases from J, leaving 11 bases between. In DNA, the CDR3 is TGTGCCATCAGACAGACCCTCACCTACGAGCAGTACTTC. Translation: CAIRQTLTYEQYF.

The genes are TRBV18 and TRBJ2-2; no firm D call. Germline CDR1 and CDR2: KGHSH and LQKENI. The V end lost 3 bases, the J end lost 2 bases, and 10 bases lay between the germline ends. The CDR3 covers 15 residues. CDR3 coding DNA: TGTGCCAGCTCACCCGGGCACTCAAACACCGGGGAGCTGTTTTTT. Translating gives CASSPGHSNTGELFF.